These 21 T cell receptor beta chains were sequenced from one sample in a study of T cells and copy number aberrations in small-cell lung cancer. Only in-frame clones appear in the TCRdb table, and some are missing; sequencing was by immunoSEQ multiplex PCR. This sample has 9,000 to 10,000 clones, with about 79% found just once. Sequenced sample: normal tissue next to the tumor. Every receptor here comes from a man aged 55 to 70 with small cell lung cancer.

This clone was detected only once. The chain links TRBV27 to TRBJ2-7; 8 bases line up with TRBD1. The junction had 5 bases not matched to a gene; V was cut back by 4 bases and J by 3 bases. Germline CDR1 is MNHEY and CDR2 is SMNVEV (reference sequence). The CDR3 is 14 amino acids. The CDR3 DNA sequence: TGTGCCAGCAGTTCCTACGGACAGGGCTACGAGCAGTACTTC. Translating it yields CASSSYGQGYEQYF.

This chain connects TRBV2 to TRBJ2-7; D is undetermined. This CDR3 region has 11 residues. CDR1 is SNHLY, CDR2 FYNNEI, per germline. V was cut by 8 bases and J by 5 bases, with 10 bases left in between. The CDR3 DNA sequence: TGTGCCAGCCAGCGTGCGAACGAGCAGTACTTC. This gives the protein CASQRANEQYF. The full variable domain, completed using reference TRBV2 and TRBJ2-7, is EPEVTQTPSHQVTQMGQEVILRCVPISNHLYFYWYRQILGQKVEFLVSFYNNEISEKSEIFDDQFSVERPDGSNFTLKIRSTKLEDSAMYFCASQRANEQYFGPGTRLTVT.

The CDR3 here is CAWRYPSGESNEQFF. CDR3 DNA: TGTGCCTGGAGATACCCGAGCGGGGAAAGCAATGAGCAGTTCTTC. The chain is built from TRBV30 and TRBJ2-1, with 7 bases identical to TRBD2. V lost 3 bases, J lost 6 bases, and 11 bases stayed unmatched. Germline values: CDR1 GTSNPN, CDR2 SVGIG (reference sequence). The CDR3 extends over 15 amino acids.

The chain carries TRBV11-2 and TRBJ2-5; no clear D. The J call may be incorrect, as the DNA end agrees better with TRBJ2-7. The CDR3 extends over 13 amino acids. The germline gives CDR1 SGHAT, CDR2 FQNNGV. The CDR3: CASSLSTSHEQYF. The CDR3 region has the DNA TGTGCCAGCAGCTTATCGACAAGCCACGAGCAGTACTTC.

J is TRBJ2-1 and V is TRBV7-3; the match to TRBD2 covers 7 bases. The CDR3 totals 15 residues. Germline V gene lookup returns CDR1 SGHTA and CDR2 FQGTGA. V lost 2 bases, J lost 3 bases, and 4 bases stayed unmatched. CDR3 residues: CASSLASGGYNEQFF. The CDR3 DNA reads TGTGCCAGCAGCTTAGCTAGCGGAGGCTACAATGAGCAGTTCTTC.

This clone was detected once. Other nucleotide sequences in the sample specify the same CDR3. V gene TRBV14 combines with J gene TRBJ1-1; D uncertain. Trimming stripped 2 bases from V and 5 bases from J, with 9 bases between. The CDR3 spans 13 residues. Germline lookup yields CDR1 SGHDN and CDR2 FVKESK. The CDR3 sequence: CASSQSRGTEAFF. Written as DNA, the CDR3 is TGTGCCAGCAGCCAATCCCGAGGGACTGAAGCTTTCTTT. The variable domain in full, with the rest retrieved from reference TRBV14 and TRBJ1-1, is EAGVTQFPSHSVIEKGQTVTLRCDPISGHDNLYWYRRVMGKEIKFLLHFVKESKQDESGMPNNRFLAERTGGTYSTLKVQPAELEDSGVYFCASSQSRGTEAFFGQGTRLTVV.

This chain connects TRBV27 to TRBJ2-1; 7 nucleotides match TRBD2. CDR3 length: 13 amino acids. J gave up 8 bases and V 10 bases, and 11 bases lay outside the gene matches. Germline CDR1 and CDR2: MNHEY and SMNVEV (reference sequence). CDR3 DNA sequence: TGTGCCACCCGGCGGGGCGGGAGCCATGAGCAGTTCTTC. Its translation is CATRRGGSHEQFF.

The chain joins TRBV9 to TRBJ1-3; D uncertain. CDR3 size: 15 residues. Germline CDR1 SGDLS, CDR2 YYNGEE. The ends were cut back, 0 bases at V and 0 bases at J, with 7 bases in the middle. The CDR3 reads CASSVVPRSGNTIYF. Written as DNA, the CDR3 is TGTGCCAGCAGCGTAGTTCCTCGCTCTGGAAACACCATATATTTT.

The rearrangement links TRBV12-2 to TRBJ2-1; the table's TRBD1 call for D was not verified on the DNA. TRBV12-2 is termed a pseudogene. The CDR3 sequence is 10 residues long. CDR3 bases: TGTGCAAGTCGCCCGTGGGGGCGGTTCTTC. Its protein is CASRPWGRFF.

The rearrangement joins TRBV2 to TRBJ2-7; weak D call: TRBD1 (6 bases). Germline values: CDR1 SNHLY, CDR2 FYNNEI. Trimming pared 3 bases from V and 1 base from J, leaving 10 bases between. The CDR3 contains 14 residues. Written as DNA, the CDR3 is TGTGCCAGCAGTGAGTGGACAGAGTCCTACGAGCAGTACTTC. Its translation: CASSEWTESYEQYF.

DNA of the CDR3: TGCGCCAGCAGCTTGGCCGTGATCCCCTACGAGCAGTACTTC. The encoded protein is CASSLAVIPYEQYF. V gene TRBV5-1 combines with J gene TRBJ2-7, with unresolved D. V lost 0 bases and J lost 2, with 9 bases in between. Per the germline V gene, CDR1 is SGHRS and CDR2 is YFSETQ. The CDR3 sequence is 14 residues long.

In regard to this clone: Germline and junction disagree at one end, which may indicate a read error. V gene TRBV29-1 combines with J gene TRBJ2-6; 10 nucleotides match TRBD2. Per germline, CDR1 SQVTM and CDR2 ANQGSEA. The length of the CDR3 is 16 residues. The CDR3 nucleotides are TGCAGCGTTAGACTAGCGGGTCGGACTGGGGCCAACGTCCTGACTTTT. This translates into CSVRLAGRTGANVLTF.

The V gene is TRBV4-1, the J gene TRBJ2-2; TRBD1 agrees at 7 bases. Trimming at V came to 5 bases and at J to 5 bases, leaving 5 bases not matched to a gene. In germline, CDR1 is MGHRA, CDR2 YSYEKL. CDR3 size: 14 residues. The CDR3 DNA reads TGCGCCAGCAGCAGACAGGGTGGGACCGGGGAGCTGTTTTTT. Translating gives CASSRQGGTGELFF.

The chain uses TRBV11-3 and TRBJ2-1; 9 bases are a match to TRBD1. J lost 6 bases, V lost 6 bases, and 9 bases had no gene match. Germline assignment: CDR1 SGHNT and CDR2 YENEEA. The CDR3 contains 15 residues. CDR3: CASSITGTGFNEQFF. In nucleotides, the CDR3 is TGTGCCAGCAGTATCACCGGGACAGGGTTCAATGAGCAGTTCTTC.

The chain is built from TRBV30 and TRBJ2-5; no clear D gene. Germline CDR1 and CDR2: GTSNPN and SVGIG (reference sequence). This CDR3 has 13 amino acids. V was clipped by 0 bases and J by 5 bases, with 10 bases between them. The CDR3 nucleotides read TGTGCCTGGAGTGTAGGAACTACGGAGACCCAGTACTTC. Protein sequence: CAWSVGTTETQYF.

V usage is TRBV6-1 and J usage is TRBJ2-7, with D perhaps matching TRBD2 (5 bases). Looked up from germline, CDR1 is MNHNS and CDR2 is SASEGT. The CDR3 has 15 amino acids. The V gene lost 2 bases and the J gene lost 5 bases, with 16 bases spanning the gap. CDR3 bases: TGTGCCAGCAGTGAACCCGGACGGAGGAGGAACGAGCAGTACTTC. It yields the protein CASSEPGRRRNEQYF.

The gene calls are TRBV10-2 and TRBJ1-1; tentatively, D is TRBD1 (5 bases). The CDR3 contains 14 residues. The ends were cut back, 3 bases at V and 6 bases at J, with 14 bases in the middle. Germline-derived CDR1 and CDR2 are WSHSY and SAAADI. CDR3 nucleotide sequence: TGCGCCAGCAGTGAATCCGGGACTCTAGCTGAAGCTTTCTTT. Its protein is CASSESGTLAEAFF.

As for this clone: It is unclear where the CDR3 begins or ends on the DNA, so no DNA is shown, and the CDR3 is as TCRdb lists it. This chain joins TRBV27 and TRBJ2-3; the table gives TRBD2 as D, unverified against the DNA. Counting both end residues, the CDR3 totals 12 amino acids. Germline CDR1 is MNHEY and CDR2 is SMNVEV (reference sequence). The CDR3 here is CASSSSADTQYF.

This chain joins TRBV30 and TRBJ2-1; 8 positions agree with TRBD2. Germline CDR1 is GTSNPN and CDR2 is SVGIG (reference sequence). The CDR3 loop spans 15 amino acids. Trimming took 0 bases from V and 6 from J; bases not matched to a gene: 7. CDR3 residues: CAWSVYGRAPNEQFF. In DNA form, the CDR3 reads TGTGCCTGGAGTGTATACGGGAGGGCCCCCAATGAGCAGTTCTTC. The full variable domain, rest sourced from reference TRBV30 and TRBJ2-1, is SQTIHQWPATLVQPVGSPLSLECTVEGTSNPNLYWYRQAAGRGLQLLFYSVGIGQISSEVPQNLSASRPQDRQFILSSKKLLLSDSGFYLCAWSVYGRAPNEQFFGPGTRLTVL.

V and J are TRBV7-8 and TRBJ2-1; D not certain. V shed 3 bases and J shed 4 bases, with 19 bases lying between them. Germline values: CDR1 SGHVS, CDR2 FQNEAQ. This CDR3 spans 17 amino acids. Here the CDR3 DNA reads TGTGCCAGCAGCTTCGGTCAGAGAAACAACTATTACAATGAGCAGTTCTTC. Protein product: CASSFGQRNNYYNEQFF.

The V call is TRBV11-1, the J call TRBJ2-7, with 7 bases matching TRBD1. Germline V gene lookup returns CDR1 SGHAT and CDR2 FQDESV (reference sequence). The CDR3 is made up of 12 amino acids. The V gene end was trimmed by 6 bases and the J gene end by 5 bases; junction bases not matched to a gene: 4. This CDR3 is CASSTGDHEQYF. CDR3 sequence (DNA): TGTGCCAGCAGTACAGGGGACCACGAGCAGTACTTC.